These T cell receptor beta chains were read from a single sample in a study of blood T cell repertoires in COVID-19. Some clones are missing from TCRdb's copy, which holds only in-frame ones; the method was immunoSEQ multiplex PCR. The table lists around 190,000 clones, 85% of them singletons. The sample taken for sequencing was peripheral blood. The receptors derive from a woman over 75 with acute or convalescent COVID-19. The CDR3 runs from the conserved cysteine through the conserved F or W. The order of the fields is clone size, CDR3 length, D gene, J gene, V gene, CDR3 protein, CDR3 DNA. A D gene is named only where the DNA matches it firmly. Size is omitted from some rows. Given values are once, few, many or a class for expanded clones.

abundance: .; len: 14; d_gene: .; j_gene: TRBJ1-5; v_gene: TRBV28; CDR3aa: CASSLLTGDQPQHF; CDR3nt: TGTGCCAGCAGTTTATTGACGGGAGATCAGCCCCAGCATTTT
abundance: .; len: 14; d_gene: TRBD2; j_gene: TRBJ2-1; v_gene: TRBV4-3; CDR3aa: CASSPGLAVHEQFF; CDR3nt: TGCGCCAGCAGCCCGGGACTAGCAGTCCATGAGCAGTTCTTC
abundance: .; len: 14; d_gene: .; j_gene: TRBJ2-5; v_gene: TRBV29-1; CDR3aa: CSVDVGRGKETQYF; CDR3nt: TGCAGCGTTGATGTCGGCAGGGGAAAGGAGACCCAGTACTTC
abundance: once; len: 15; d_gene: TRBD1; j_gene: TRBJ1-5; v_gene: TRBV7-9; CDR3aa: CASSFGTGINQPQHF; CDR3nt: TGTGCCAGCAGCTTTGGGACAGGGATCAATCAGCCCCAGCATTTT
abundance: .; len: 13; d_gene: .; j_gene: TRBJ1-4; v_gene: TRBV24-1; CDR3aa: CATSSRNNEKLFF; CDR3nt: TGTGCCACCTCCTCGAGGAATAATGAAAAACTGTTTTTT
abundance: once; len: 16; d_gene: .; j_gene: TRBJ2-1; v_gene: TRBV18; CDR3aa: CASSPPGAGMYNEQFF; CDR3nt: TGTGCCAGCTCACCACCGGGAGCGGGTATGTACAATGAGCAGTTCTTC
abundance: .; len: 15; d_gene: .; j_gene: TRBJ1-6; v_gene: TRBV27; CDR3aa: CASSLQESRNSPLHF; CDR3nt: TGTGCCAGCTCCTTACAGGAGAGCCGGAATTCACCCCTCCACTTT
abundance: .; len: 16; d_gene: TRBD1; j_gene: TRBJ2-7; v_gene: TRBV19; CDR3aa: CASRTFNTDRGPEQYF; CDR3nt: TGTGCCAGTAGGACCTTCAACACAGACAGGGGTCCCGAGCAGTACTTC
abundance: .; len: 17; d_gene: .; j_gene: TRBJ1-6; v_gene: TRBV5-6; CDR3aa: CASSTRQTSSYNSPLHF; CDR3nt: TGTGCCAGCAGCACAAGACAGACGAGCTCCTATAATTCACCCCTCCACTTT
abundance: .; len: 15; d_gene: .; j_gene: TRBJ2-3; v_gene: TRBV18; CDR3aa: CASSPGQVITDTQYF; CDR3nt: TGTGCCAGCTCACCGGGGCAAGTAATAACAGATACGCAGTATTTT
abundance: once; len: 15; d_gene: .; j_gene: TRBJ2-7; v_gene: TRBV18; CDR3aa: CASSPRPAGPYEQYF; CDR3nt: TGTGCCAGCTCACCCCGCCCCGCGGGGCCCTACGAGCAGTACTTC
abundance: .; len: 18; d_gene: .; j_gene: TRBJ1-3; v_gene: TRBV5-1; CDR3aa: CASSPEGQFASSGNTIYF; CDR3nt: TGCGCCAGCAGCCCGGAAGGACAGTTCGCGAGCTCTGGAAACACCATATATTTT
abundance: .; len: 15; d_gene: TRBD2; j_gene: TRBJ2-7; v_gene: TRBV28; CDR3aa: CASSSPSGGYYEQYF; CDR3nt: TGTGCCAGCAGTAGCCCAAGCGGGGGCTACTACGAGCAGTACTTC
abundance: few; len: 13; d_gene: TRBD1; j_gene: TRBJ1-1; v_gene: TRBV2; CDR3aa: CASVLTGFTEAFF; CDR3nt: TGTGCCAGCGTCCTGACAGGGTTCACTGAAGCTTTCTTT
abundance: .; len: 14; d_gene: TRBD1; j_gene: TRBJ2-7; v_gene: TRBV10-3; CDR3aa: CATLTGVSSYEQYF; CDR3nt: TGTGCCACCTTGACAGGGGTCTCCTCCTACGAGCAGTACTTC
abundance: many; len: 18; d_gene: .; j_gene: TRBJ2-7; v_gene: TRBV15; CDR3aa: CATSRDWGGAPSAYEQYF; CDR3nt: TGTGCCACCAGCAGAGATTGGGGCGGGGCACCTTCTGCCTACGAGCAGTACTTC
abundance: .; len: 16; d_gene: TRBD1; j_gene: TRBJ1-5; v_gene: TRBV7-2; CDR3aa: CASSFLLDRVFQPQHF; CDR3nt: TGTGCCAGCAGCTTTCTACTGGACAGGGTCTTTCAGCCCCAGCATTTT
abundance: .; len: 14; d_gene: TRBD1; j_gene: TRBJ2-4; v_gene: TRBV5-1; CDR3aa: CASSQGGVKNIQYF; CDR3nt: TGCGCCAGCAGCCAAGGGGGCGTCAAAAACATTCAGTACTTC
abundance: .; len: 16; d_gene: TRBD1; j_gene: TRBJ2-5; v_gene: TRBV7-2; CDR3aa: CASSPRTGGLRETQYF; CDR3nt: TGTGCCAGCAGCCCCCGGACAGGGGGCTTAAGGGAGACCCAGTACTTC
abundance: .; len: 19; d_gene: TRBD1; j_gene: TRBJ2-7; v_gene: TRBV4-2; CDR3aa: CASSQLLALPGQGVGEQYF; CDR3nt: TGTGCCAGCAGCCAACTGCTAGCCTTACCGGGACAGGGGGTGGGAGAGCAGTACTTC
abundance: .; len: 15; d_gene: .; j_gene: TRBJ1-4; v_gene: TRBV19; CDR3aa: CATHLGGATNEKLFF; CDR3nt: TGTGCCACCCACCTCGGGGGGGCAACTAATGAAAAACTGTTTTTT
abundance: .; len: 16; d_gene: TRBD1; j_gene: TRBJ1-2; v_gene: TRBV7-8; CDR3aa: CASSLGGQALGGGYTF; CDR3nt: TGTGCCAGCAGCTTAGGAGGACAGGCGTTGGGGGGTGGCTACACCTTC
abundance: many; len: 12; d_gene: .; j_gene: TRBJ2-7; v_gene: TRBV29-1; CDR3aa: CSVEGTHYEQYF; CDR3nt: TGCAGCGTTGAAGGGACACACTACGAGCAGTACTTC
abundance: .; len: 13; d_gene: .; j_gene: TRBJ1-5; v_gene: TRBV7-2; CDR3aa: CASSQQGDQPQHF; CDR3nt: TGTGCCAGCAGCCAACAGGGTGATCAGCCCCAGCATTTT
abundance: .; len: 13; d_gene: TRBD1; j_gene: TRBJ1-2; v_gene: TRBV6-5; CDR3aa: CATDRVPNYGYTF; CDR3nt: TGTGCCACCGACAGGGTACCAAACTATGGCTACACCTTC
abundance: .; len: 15; d_gene: .; j_gene: TRBJ1-1; v_gene: TRBV7-9; CDR3aa: CASSSSWYSDTEAFF; CDR3nt: TGTGCCAGCAGCTCCTCATGGTACAGTGACACTGAAGCTTTCTTT
abundance: .; len: 16; d_gene: TRBD2; j_gene: TRBJ2-3; v_gene: TRBV5-1; CDR3aa: CASSHGLADRTDTQYF; CDR3nt: TGCGCCAGCAGCCATGGACTAGCAGACCGCACAGATACGCAGTATTTT
abundance: .; len: 14; d_gene: .; j_gene: TRBJ2-1; v_gene: TRBV30; CDR3aa: CAWSRGSSYNEQFF; CDR3nt: TGTGCCTGGAGTCGGGGGAGCTCCTACAATGAGCAGTTCTTC
abundance: .; len: 16; d_gene: .; j_gene: TRBJ2-5; v_gene: TRBV4-3; CDR3aa: CASSQGNRDTKETQYF; CDR3nt: TGCGCCAGCAGCCAAGGGAACCGGGACACCAAAGAGACCCAGTACTTC
abundance: .; len: 16; d_gene: TRBD1; j_gene: TRBJ1-1; v_gene: TRBV7-2; CDR3aa: CASSLQGGAPNTEAFF; CDR3nt: TGTGCCAGCAGCTTACAAGGGGGCGCCCCCAACACTGAAGCTTTCTTT
abundance: once; len: 12; d_gene: .; j_gene: TRBJ1-5; v_gene: TRBV30; CDR3aa: CAWSHSSTAQHF; CDR3nt: TGTGCCTGGAGCCACAGCTCCACGGCCCAGCATTTT
abundance: .; len: 16; d_gene: TRBD1; j_gene: TRBJ1-1; v_gene: TRBV29-1; CDR3aa: CSAGQGARGLGTEAFF; CDR3nt: TGCAGCGCTGGGCAGGGAGCCAGGGGGCTTGGGACTGAAGCTTTCTTT